This TCR beta chain originates from a study of shared clonotypes between healthy human individuals. The protocol was immunoSEQ multiplex PCR, while the TCRdb copy is restricted to in-frame clones and leaves out a portion. Counted here are about 2 million clones, roughly 94% occurring once; the ten biggest clones make up roughly 1.2%. CD8 cells classed as naive were CD45RO-negative and positively selected for CCR7, excluding terminally differentiated effector memory CD45RA+ cells. The ends were cut back, 6 bases at V and 1 base at J, with 12 bases in the middle. CDR1 and CDR2 (germline): MNHEY, SMNVEV (reference sequence). There are 14 residues in the CDR3.

Sequencing used naive CD8+ T cells sorted from blood. This TCR derives from a man between 18 and 35 years old in good health. The gene calls are TRBV27 and TRBJ1-1, with D maybe TRBD1 (6 bases). The CDR3 bases are TGTGCCAGCAGAAAGGGGGGGGAGAACACTGAAGCTTTCTTT. Its translation is CASRKGGENTEAFF.